The 26 T cell receptor beta chains in this list originate from one sample, sequenced in a study of blood T cell repertoires in COVID-19. TCRdb keeps only in-frame clones here, not all; method: immunoSEQ multiplex PCR. The sample holds about 130,000 clones, over 80% seen once. The sample taken for sequencing was PBMCs or T cells enriched from blood (not recorded which). These receptors all come from a man under 40 who had recovered from COVID-19.

This clone came up once. As DNA, the CDR3 is TGTGCCAGCAGCTCTCCCCTCCGACAGGGGCGGGACTATGGCTACACCTTC. This translates into CASSSPLRQGRDYGYTF. The chain joins TRBV11-2 to TRBJ1-2; TRBD1 agrees at 8 bases. Germline trimming cut 4 bases from V and 3 bases from J; bases unmatched to any gene: 13. Looked up from germline, CDR1 is SGHAT and CDR2 is FQNNGV. This CDR3 contains 17 residues. Supplemented by reference TRBV11-2 and TRBJ1-2, the full variable domain reads EAGVAQSPRYKIIEKRQSVAFWCNPISGHATLYWYQQILGQGPKLLIQFQNNGVVDDSQLPKDRFSAERLKGVDSTLKIQPAKLEDSAVYLCASSSPLRQGRDYGYTFGSGTRLTVV.

This clone was detected once. This chain connects TRBV19 to TRBJ1-1; the match to TRBD1 covers 8 bases. The V and J ends lost 4 bases and 5 bases, in that order; junction bases with no gene match: 6. CDR3 size: 14 residues. The V gene's germline CDR1 is LNHDA and CDR2 SQIVND (reference sequence). The CDR3 loop reads CASSTGQGRTEAFF. DNA of the CDR3: TGTGCCAGTAGTACCGGACAGGGCCGAACTGAAGCTTTCTTT. Full variable domain (remainder filled in from reference TRBV19 and TRBJ1-1): DGGITQSPKYLFRKEGQNVTLSCEQNLNHDAMYWYRQDPGQGLRLIYYSQIVNDFQKGDIAEGYSVSREKKESFPLTVTSAQKNPTAFYLCASSTGQGRTEAFFGQGTRLTVV.

This clone was recorded once. The chain couples TRBV6-5 to TRBJ2-2; 7 nucleotides line up with TRBD2. J lost 1 base, V lost 7 bases, and 6 bases had no gene match. This CDR3 is 15 amino acids long. From germline, CDR1 is MNHEY and CDR2 SVGAGI. This chain's CDR3 is CASKNGGRNTGELFF. The CDR3 nucleotides are TGTGCCAGCAAAAATGGCGGGAGGAACACCGGGGAGCTGTTTTTT.

The chain couples TRBV6-4 to TRBJ2-3; perhaps TRBD2 as D (6 bases). Trimming took 2 bases from V and 0 from J, leaving 6 bases between them. CDR1 MRHNA and CDR2 SNTAGT come from the germline V gene. CDR3 length: 14 amino acids. The CDR3, as DNA: TGTGCCAGCAGTGACGGGGGGAGCACAGATACGCAGTATTTT. This codes for CASSDGGSTDTQYF.

The chain joins TRBV3-1 (or the pseudogene TRBV3-2) to TRBJ1-2; tentative D call: TRBD1 (5 bases). This CDR3 is built from 15 residues. Trimming stripped 0 bases from V and 2 bases from J, with 10 bases between. The germline CDR1 and CDR2 sequences are LGHDT and YNNKEL (reference sequence). CDR3 sequence: CASSQDPRGNYGYTF. The CDR3 bases are TGTGCCAGCAGCCAAGATCCACGGGGGAACTATGGCTACACCTTC.

The V and J genes are TRBV5-1 and TRBJ2-1; possible D gene TRBD2, 6 bases. In germline, CDR1 is SGHRS, CDR2 YFSETQ. Deletions cut 2 bases from V and 5 bases from J, with 14 bases between. The CDR3 loop spans 15 amino acids. CDR3 DNA: TGCGCCAGCAGCTTCTCCGGGACTCGACACAATGAGCAGTTCTTC. It encodes CASSFSGTRHNEQFF.

The chain joins TRBV6-5 to TRBJ1-2; 7 bases fit TRBD1. CDR3 length equals 14 residues. CDR1 is MNHEY, CDR2 SVGAGI, per germline. The ends lost 6 bases at V and 4 bases at J; junction bases unmatched: 8. The CDR3 bases are TGTGCCAGCAGCCATCAGGGACAGATCTATGGCTACACCTTC. This sequence encodes CASSHQGQIYGYTF.

The chain employs TRBV15 and TRBJ2-1, with a weak D call TRBD2 (6 bases). Trimming stripped 0 bases from V and 9 bases from J, with 15 bases between. The CDR3 spans 15 residues. The germline V gene encodes CDR1 LNHNV and CDR2 YYDKDF (reference sequence). CDR3 region: CATSREPGSGIEQFF. CDR3 nucleotides: TGTGCCACCAGCAGAGAGCCCGGGAGCGGTATTGAGCAGTTCTTC.

This clone came up a few times. V gene TRBV9 combines with J gene TRBJ1-1; D uncertain. Trimming pared 0 bases from V and 2 bases from J, leaving 14 bases between. Germline loops: CDR1 SGDLS, CDR2 YYNGEE. The CDR3 covers 16 residues. The CDR3 reads CASSVVFSGDNTEAFF. CDR3 nucleotide sequence: TGTGCCAGCAGCGTAGTGTTTTCCGGGGATAACACTGAAGCTTTCTTT.

The V call is TRBV6-1, the J call TRBJ1-2, with 9 nucleotides matching TRBD1. Trimming removed 2 bases from V and 4 bases from J; junction bases left unmatched: 11. Germline assignment: CDR1 MNHNS and CDR2 SASEGT. The CDR3 loop spans 17 amino acids. The CDR3 is CASSEHRGQYRSYGYTF. CDR3 coding DNA: TGTGCCAGCAGTGAACACAGGGGGCAGTATAGGAGCTATGGCTACACCTTC.

Comments on this clone: This sample also contains other DNA sequences that code for the same CDR3. This chain joins TRBV6-4 and TRBJ2-1; TRBD1 aligns across 9 bases. The CDR3 loop spans 15 amino acids. The J segment lost 3 bases and the V segment lost 0 bases, leaving 0 bases of the junction unmatched. CDR1 is MRHNA and CDR2 is SNTAGT in the germline V gene. CDR3 loop: CASSDSTGGYNEQFF. CDR3 DNA: TGTGCCAGCAGTGACTCGACAGGGGGCTACAATGAGCAGTTCTTC.

The rearrangement joins TRBV19 to TRBJ2-3; the D gene is possibly TRBD2 (7 bases). Trimming took off 2 bases at V and 4 bases at J, with 13 bases between the two ends. CDR1 is LNHDA and CDR2 is SQIVND in the germline V gene (reference sequence). The CDR3 totals 15 residues. CDR3 DNA sequence: TGTGCCAGTAGTATAAGGGGGGAGGGGGCAGATACGCAGTATTTT. Its protein product is CASSIRGEGADTQYF.

This rearrangement joins TRBV11-2 to TRBJ2-4, with TRBD1 as a possible D gene (5 bases). The CDR3 is made up of 16 amino acids. Looked up from germline, CDR1 is SGHAT and CDR2 is FQNNGV. The germline V and J ends were trimmed by 0 bases and 6 bases, with 15 bases remaining between them. The CDR3 bases are TGTGCCAGCAGCTTAGATTTGCAGGGTATTTTAAACATTCAGTACTTC. Translated: CASSLDLQGILNIQYF.

J is TRBJ1-1 and V is TRBV6-5, with D perhaps matching TRBD1 (6 bases). This CDR3 contains 15 residues. Looked up from germline, CDR1 is MNHEY and CDR2 is SVGAGI. Trimming shortened V by 2 bases and J by 4 bases, and 14 bases separated the two germline ends. This chain's CDR3 is CASSYPTRGGTEAFF. In DNA form, the CDR3 reads TGTGCCAGCAGTTACCCTACCAGGGGTGGCACTGAAGCTTTCTTT.

The chain uses TRBV3-1 (or the pseudogene TRBV3-2) and TRBJ2-3; 12 nucleotides align to TRBD2. The V gene end was trimmed by 1 base and the J gene end by 4 bases; junction bases not matched to a gene: 3. The CDR3 contains 16 residues. CDR1 LGHDT and CDR2 YNNKEL come from the germline V gene (reference sequence). The CDR3, as DNA: TGTGCCAGCAGCCAAGCTAGCGGGAGGGCCGCAGATACGCAGTATTTT. Its translation: CASSQASGRAADTQYF.

The gene calls are TRBV18 and TRBJ1-2; TRBD1 might be the D (5 bases). From germline, CDR1 is KGHSH and CDR2 LQKENI. Trimming cost V 6 bases and J 8 bases, with 10 bases left between them. The CDR3 contains 11 residues. As DNA, the CDR3 is TGTGCCAGCTCCAGGGTCGGCGGCTACACCTTC. The encoded protein is CASSRVGGYTF.

A remark on this clone: The junction shows a germline mismatch at one end, possibly a read error. This chain connects TRBV19 to TRBJ2-1; 14 bases align to TRBD2. The CDR3 is made up of 14 amino acids. Germline V gives CDR1 LNHDA, CDR2 SQIVND (reference sequence). CDR3 protein: CASSSRTSGGPGVF. The CDR3, as DNA: TGTGCCAGTAGTTCCCGGACTAGCGGGGGGCCAGGGGTCTTC.

The J gene is TRBJ2-7, the V gene TRBV29-1; D not certain. The CDR3 runs 11 residues. V was cut by 2 bases and J by 5 bases, with 7 bases left in between. CDR1 SQVTM and CDR2 ANQGSEA come from the germline V gene. CDR3 residues: CSVENSHEQYF. The DNA for the CDR3 is TGCAGCGTTGAAAACAGCCACGAGCAGTACTTC.

The chain couples TRBV19 to TRBJ2-2, with 8 nucleotides matching TRBD2. In germline, CDR1 is LNHDA, CDR2 SQIVND (reference sequence). The CDR3 has 19 amino acids. V gave up 3 bases and J gave up 0 bases; unmatched junction bases: 12. Here the CDR3 reads CASSMRGALFSANTGELFF. CDR3 nucleotide sequence: TGTGCCAGTAGTATGCGGGGGGCTTTATTCAGCGCGAACACCGGGGAGCTGTTTTTT. Using reference TRBV19 and TRBJ2-2 for the parts outside the CDR3, the full variable domain is DGGITQSPKYLFRKEGQNVTLSCEQNLNHDAMYWYRQDPGQGLRLIYYSQIVNDFQKGDIAEGYSVSREKKESFPLTVTSAQKNPTAFYLCASSMRGALFSANTGELFFGEGSRLTVL.

The chain couples TRBV11-1 to TRBJ2-1, with 12 positions matching TRBD1. CDR3 length: 15 residues. V was clipped by 6 bases and J by 7 bases; unmatched bases: 7. CDR1 is SGHAT and CDR2 is FQDESV in the germline V gene (reference sequence). Here the CDR3 DNA reads TGTGCCAGCAGTCCCGGGACAGGGGGCAGGAATGAGCAGTTCTTC. Its protein product is CASSPGTGGRNEQFF. Full variable domain (missing parts from reference TRBV11-1 and TRBJ2-1): EAEVAQSPRYKITEKSQAVAFWCDPISGHATLYWYRQILGQGPELLVQFQDESVVDDSQLPKDRFSAERLKGVDSTLKIQPAELGDSAMYLCASSPGTGGRNEQFFGPGTRLTVL.

V gene TRBV9 combines with J gene TRBJ2-7; tentatively, D is TRBD2 (6 bases). V dropped 3 bases and J dropped 0 bases, with 16 bases sitting between them. This CDR3 has 16 residues. The germline gives CDR1 SGDLS, CDR2 YYNGEE. CDR3 sequence (DNA): TGTGCCAGCAGCGCTCATCCGGACTACAGCTCCTACGAGCAGTACGTC. Its translation is CASSAHPDYSSYEQYV.

The CDR3 DNA is TGTGCAGTCCCCCCTATAGGCGGGGGAGTTACCACAGATACGCAGTATTTT. Translation gives CAVPPIGGGVTTDTQYF. The V gene is TRBV2, the J gene TRBJ2-3; 7 nucleotides match TRBD2. Per germline, CDR1 SNHLY and CDR2 FYNNEI. The length of the CDR3 is 17 residues.

The J gene is TRBJ1-5, the V gene TRBV6-1; D perhaps matches TRBD1 (5 bases). V was cut by 8 bases and J by 2 bases, with 13 bases left in between. CDR1 is MNHNS, CDR2 SASEGT, per germline. The CDR3 is 14 residues long. The DNA of the CDR3 is TGTGCCAGCTCCCATGGGGCCGGCAATCAGCCCCAGCATTTT. It specifies CASSHGAGNQPQHF.

The rearrangement uses TRBV21-1 and TRBJ2-5; TRBD1, the table's D call, lacks a check against the DNA. TRBV21-1 is a recognized pseudogene. The CDR3 sequence is 18 residues long. The CDR3 DNA sequence: TGTGCCAGCAGCAAAGGGACCCGGGACAGGGGGCGTCAAGAGACCCAGTACTTC. It is translated as CASSKGTRDRGRQETQYF.

The chain is built from TRBV5-1 and TRBJ1-1; TRBD1 aligns across 9 bases. Trimming cost V 4 bases and J 3 bases; bases outside gene matches: 7. This CDR3 is built from 15 residues. The germline V gene has CDR1 SGHRS and CDR2 YFSETQ. CDR3 DNA: TGCGCCAGCAGCAATCGTACAGGGGGCTACACTGAAGCTTTCTTT. Translated, it gives CASSNRTGGYTEAFF.

The gene calls are TRBV2 and TRBJ2-3; D uncertain. The ends were cut back, 1 base at V and 4 bases at J, with 6 bases in the middle. Germline V gives CDR1 SNHLY, CDR2 FYNNEI. There are 13 residues in the CDR3. Here the CDR3 DNA reads TGTGCCAGCAGTGAAGAGCGACCAGATACGCAGTATTTT. This sequence encodes CASSEERPDTQYF.